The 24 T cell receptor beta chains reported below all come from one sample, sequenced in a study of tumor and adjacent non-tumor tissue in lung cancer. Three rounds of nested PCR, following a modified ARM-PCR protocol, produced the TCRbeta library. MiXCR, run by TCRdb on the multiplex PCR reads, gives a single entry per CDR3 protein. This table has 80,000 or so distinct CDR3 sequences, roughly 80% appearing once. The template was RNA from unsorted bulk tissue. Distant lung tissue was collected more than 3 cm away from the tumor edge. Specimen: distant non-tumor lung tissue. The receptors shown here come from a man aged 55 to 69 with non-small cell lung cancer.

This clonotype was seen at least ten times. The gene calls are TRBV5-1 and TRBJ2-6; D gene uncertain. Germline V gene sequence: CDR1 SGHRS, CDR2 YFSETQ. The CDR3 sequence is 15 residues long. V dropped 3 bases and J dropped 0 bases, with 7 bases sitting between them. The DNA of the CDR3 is TGCGCCAGCAGCTCTCAAAACTCTGGGGCCAACGTCCTGACTTTC. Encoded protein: CASSSQNSGANVLTF.

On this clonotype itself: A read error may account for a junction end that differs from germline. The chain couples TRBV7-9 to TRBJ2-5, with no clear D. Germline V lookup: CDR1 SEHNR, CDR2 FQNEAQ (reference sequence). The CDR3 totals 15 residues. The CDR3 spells CASGFSTRERETQYF. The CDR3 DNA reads TGTGCCAGCGGCTTCTCCACGCGAGAACGAGAGACCCAGTACTTC.

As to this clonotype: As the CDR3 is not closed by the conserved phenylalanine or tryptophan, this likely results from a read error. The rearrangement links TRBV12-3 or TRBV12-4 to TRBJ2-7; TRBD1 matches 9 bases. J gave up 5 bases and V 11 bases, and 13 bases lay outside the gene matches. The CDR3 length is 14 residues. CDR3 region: CAGATRTGANEQYL. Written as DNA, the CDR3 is TGTGCCGGCGCGACCCGGACAGGGGCTAACGAGCAGTACCTC.

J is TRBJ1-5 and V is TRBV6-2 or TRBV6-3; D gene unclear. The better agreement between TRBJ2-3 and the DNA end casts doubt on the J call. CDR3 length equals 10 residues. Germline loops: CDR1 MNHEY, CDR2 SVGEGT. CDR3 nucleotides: TGTGCCAGTACTAATCAGCCCCAGTATTTT. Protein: CASTNQPQYF.

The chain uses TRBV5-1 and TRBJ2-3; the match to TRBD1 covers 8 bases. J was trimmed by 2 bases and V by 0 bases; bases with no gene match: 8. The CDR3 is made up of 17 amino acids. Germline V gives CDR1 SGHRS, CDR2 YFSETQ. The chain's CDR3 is CASSLGIGTGVTDTQYF. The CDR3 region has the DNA TGCGCCAGCAGCTTGGGTATCGGGACAGGCGTCACAGATACGCAGTATTTT.

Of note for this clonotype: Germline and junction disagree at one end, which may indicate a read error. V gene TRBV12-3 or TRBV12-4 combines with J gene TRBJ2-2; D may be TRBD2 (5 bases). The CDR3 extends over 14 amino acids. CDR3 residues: CASRPGGNTGKLIF. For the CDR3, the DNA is TGTGCCAGCCGTCCCGGAGGCAACACCGGGAAGCTGATATTT.

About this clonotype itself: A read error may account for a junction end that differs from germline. The CDR3 region is CSATQGVNPPLHF. The CDR3 DNA follows: TGCAGTGCTACTCAGGGTGTTAATCCACCCCTCCACTTT. The chain couples TRBV20-1 to TRBJ1-6, with TRBD1 as a possible D gene (5 bases). From germline, CDR1 is DFQATT and CDR2 SNEGSKA (reference sequence). This CDR3 spans 13 amino acids.

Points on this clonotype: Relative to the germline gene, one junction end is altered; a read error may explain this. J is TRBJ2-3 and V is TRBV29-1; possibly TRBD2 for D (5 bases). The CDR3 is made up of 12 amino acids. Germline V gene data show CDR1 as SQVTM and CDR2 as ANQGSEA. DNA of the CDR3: TGTAGCGTCGGTCTGAGTACAGATACGCGGTATTTT. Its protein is CSVGLSTDTRYF.

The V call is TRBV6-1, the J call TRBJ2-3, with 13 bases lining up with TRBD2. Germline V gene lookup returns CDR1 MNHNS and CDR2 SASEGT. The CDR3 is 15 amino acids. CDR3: CPNSEGLAGADTQYF. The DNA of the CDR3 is TGTCCCAACAGTGAAGGACTAGCGGGGGCAGATACGCAGTATTTT.

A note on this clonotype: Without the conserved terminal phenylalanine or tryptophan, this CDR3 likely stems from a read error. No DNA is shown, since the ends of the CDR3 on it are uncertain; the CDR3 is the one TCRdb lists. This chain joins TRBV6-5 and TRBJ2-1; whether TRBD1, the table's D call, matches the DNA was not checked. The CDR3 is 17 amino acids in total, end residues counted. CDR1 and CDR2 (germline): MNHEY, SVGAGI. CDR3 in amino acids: CASSYLYRPSSYNEQFL.

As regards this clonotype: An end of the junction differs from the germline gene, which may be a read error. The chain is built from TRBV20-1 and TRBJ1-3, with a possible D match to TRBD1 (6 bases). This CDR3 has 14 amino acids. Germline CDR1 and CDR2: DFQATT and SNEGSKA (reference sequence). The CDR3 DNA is TGCAGTGCCCCGATGGGGGGCAAAGGAAACACCATATTTTTT. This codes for CSAPMGGKGNTIFF.

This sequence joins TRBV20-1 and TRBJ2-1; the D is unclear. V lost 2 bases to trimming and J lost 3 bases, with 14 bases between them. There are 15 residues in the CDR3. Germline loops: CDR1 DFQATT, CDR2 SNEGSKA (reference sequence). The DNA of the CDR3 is TGCAGTGCTAGAACTGAACGGGCGGTCTACAATGAGCAGTTCTTC. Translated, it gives CSARTERAVYNEQFF.

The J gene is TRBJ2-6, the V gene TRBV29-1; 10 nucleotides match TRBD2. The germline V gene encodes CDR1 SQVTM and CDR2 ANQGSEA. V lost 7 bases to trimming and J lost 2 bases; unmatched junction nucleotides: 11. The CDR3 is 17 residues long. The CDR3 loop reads CSASSGTSDPGANVLTF. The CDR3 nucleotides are TGCAGCGCCTCTTCCGGGACTAGCGACCCTGGGGCCAACGTCCTGACTTTC.

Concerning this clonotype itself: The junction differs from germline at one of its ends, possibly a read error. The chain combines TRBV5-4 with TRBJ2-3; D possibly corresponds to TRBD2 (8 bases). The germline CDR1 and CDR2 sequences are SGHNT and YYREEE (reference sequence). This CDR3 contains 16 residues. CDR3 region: CASNLAAGAGTDTHYF. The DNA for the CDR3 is TGTGCCAGCAACTTGGCAGCGGGAGCGGGGACAGATACGCACTATTTT.

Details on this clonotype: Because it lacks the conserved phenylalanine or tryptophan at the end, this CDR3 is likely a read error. CDR3 nucleotide sequence: TGTGCCAGCAGCCCTCGAGCCAGGGCAGAGACCCAGTACTTG. Protein: CASSPRARAETQYL. V is TRBV11-2 and J is TRBJ2-5; D perhaps matches TRBD1 (5 bases). The CDR3 covers 14 residues. Trimming cost V 5 bases and J 4 bases, with 14 bases left between them. CDR1 and CDR2 (germline): SGHAT, FQNNGV.

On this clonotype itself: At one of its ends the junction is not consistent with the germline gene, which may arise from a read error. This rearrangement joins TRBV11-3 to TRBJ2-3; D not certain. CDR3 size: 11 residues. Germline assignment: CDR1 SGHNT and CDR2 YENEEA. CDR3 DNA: TGTGTCAGCAGCTTAGTAGATACGCTGTATTTT. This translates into CVSSLVDTLYF.

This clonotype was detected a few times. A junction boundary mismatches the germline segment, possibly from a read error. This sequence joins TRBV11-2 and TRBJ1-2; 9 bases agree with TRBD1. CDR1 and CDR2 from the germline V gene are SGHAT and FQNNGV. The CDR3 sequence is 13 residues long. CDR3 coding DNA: TGTGCCAACAGCTTGGACAGGGGAAGTGACTACACCTTC. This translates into CANSLDRGSDYTF.

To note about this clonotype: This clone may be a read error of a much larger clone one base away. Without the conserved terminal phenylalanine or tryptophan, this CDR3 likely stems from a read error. CDR3 DNA sequence: TGTGCCAGCAGCTCAGAATCGAGGACTAGCGGGAGTGGTAATGAGCAGTTCCTC. Its translation is CASSSESRTSGSGNEQFL. J is TRBJ2-1 and V is TRBV11-1, with 13 bases aligning to TRBD2. Germline V gene sequence: CDR1 SGHAT, CDR2 FQDESV (reference sequence). V gave up 4 bases and J gave up 7 bases; unmatched junction bases: 13. The CDR3 is 18 amino acids.

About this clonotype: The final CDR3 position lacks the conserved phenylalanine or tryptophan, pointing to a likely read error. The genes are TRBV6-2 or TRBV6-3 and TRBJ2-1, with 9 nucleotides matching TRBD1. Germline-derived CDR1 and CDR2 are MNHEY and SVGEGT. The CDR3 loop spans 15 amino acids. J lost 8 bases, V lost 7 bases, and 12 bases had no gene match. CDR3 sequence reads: CASMTLGQGWHEQFV. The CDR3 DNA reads TGTGCCAGCATGACCTTGGGACAGGGATGGCATGAGCAGTTCGTC.

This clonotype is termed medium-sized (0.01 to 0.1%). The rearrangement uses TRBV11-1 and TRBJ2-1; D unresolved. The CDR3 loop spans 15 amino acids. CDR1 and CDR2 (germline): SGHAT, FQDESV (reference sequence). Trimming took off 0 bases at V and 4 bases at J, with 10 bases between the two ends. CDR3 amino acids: CASSLALSGYNEQFF. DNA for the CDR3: TGTGCCAGCAGCTTAGCGTTGTCGGGTTACAATGAGCAGTTCTTC.

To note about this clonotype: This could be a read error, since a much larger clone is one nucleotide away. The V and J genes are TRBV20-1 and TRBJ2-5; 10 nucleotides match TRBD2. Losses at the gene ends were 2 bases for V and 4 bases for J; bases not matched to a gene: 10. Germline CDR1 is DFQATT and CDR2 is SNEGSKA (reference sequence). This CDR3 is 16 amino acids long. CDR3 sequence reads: CSARYPKRGGAETQYF. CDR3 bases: TGCAGTGCTAGATATCCTAAGCGGGGGGGCGCAGAGACCCAGTACTTC.

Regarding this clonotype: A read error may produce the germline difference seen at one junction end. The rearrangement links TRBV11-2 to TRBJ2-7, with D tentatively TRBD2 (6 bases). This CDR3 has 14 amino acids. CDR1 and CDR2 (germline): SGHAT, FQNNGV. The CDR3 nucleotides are TGTGCCAGCAGCTTAGACGGGAGCCCCTGCGAGCAATACTTC. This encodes CASSLDGSPCEQYF.

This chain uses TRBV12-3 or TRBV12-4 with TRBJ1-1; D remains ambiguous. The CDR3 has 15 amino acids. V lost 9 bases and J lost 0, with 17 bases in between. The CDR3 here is CASTFPWILNTEAFF. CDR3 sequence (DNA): TGTGCCAGTACTTTCCCATGGATACTGAACACTGAAGCTTTCTTT.

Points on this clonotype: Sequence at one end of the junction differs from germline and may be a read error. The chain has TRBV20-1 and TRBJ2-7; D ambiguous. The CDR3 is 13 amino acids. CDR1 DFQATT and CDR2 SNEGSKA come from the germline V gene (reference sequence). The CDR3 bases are TGCAGTGCTAGAGACGCCAGCACCCCCGAACAGAACTTC. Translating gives CSARDASTPEQNF.